Below are 27 T cell receptor beta chains sequenced from a single sample in a study of cytomegalovirus exposure and HLA in healthy donors. The PCR ran on 60 Vbeta and 13 Jbeta primers. The repertoire was sequenced with immunoSEQ multiplex PCR; TCRdb's copy has only in-frame clones and lacks some. This repertoire shows 60,000 to 85,000 clones, around 80% found once; its top ten account for 15% to 20%. The sequencing sample was made of PBMCs. The source is a man between 70 and 80 years old in good health and CMV-seropositive.

The chain couples TRBV11-3 to TRBJ2-1; D possibly corresponds to TRBD2 (6 bases). This CDR3 region has 16 residues. The V and J ends lost 3 bases and 4 bases respectively, with 16 bases between them. Looked up from germline, CDR1 is SGHNT and CDR2 is YENEEA. The CDR3 reads CASSLARAGLYNEQFF. CDR3 nucleotide sequence: TGTGCCAGCAGCTTGGCCCGGGCGGGGCTATACAATGAGCAGTTCTTC.

This clone was detected a few times. The V gene is TRBV7-9, the J gene TRBJ2-7, with 13 positions matching TRBD2. Germline loops: CDR1 SEHNR, CDR2 FQNEAQ (reference sequence). J was trimmed by 6 bases and V by 5 bases; bases with no gene match: 10. CDR3 size: 16 residues. The CDR3 loop is CASSPSGLAGVGEQYF. The CDR3 region has the DNA TGTGCCAGCAGCCCCTCAGGACTAGCGGGAGTGGGCGAGCAGTACTTC.

The chain links TRBV4-3 to TRBJ1-5, with 9 bases matching TRBD1. The CDR3 has 15 residues. J was trimmed by 7 bases and V by 4 bases; bases with no gene match: 8. The germline V gene has CDR1 LGHNA and CDR2 YSLEER. CDR3 coding DNA: TGCGCCAGCAGCCTCTCACAGGGGGCTGAACAGCCCCAGCATTTT. Protein product: CASSLSQGAEQPQHF.

The chain couples TRBV5-1 to TRBJ2-2, with 11 nucleotides matching TRBD1. The V segment lost 4 bases and the J segment 4 bases; nucleotides outside the gene matches: 3. This CDR3 is 15 amino acids long. Germline V lookup: CDR1 SGHRS, CDR2 YFSETQ. CDR3 nucleotides: TGCGCCAGCAGCCCGGGACAGGGGGGCACCGGGGAGCTGTTTTTT. This codes for CASSPGQGGTGELFF.

The chain couples TRBV28 to TRBJ2-3, with 9 bases identical to TRBD1. The length of the CDR3 is 16 residues. J was trimmed by 4 bases and V by 5 bases; bases with no gene match: 10. Germline values: CDR1 MDHEN, CDR2 SYDVKM. CDR3 in amino acids: CASSRMGTGIPDTQYF. The CDR3 region has the DNA TGTGCCAGCAGTAGAATGGGGACAGGGATTCCAGATACGCAGTATTTT.

The chain has TRBV29-1 and TRBJ1-2, with D tentatively TRBD1 (5 bases). Per the germline V gene, CDR1 is SQVTM and CDR2 is ANQGSEA. The CDR3 has 11 residues. V lost 4 bases and J 7 bases, leaving 10 bases between the germline ends. In DNA, the CDR3 is TGCAGCGTTGGACAGCAGGGTGGCTACACCTTC. Protein sequence: CSVGQQGGYTF.

In its sample, this clone was seen once. This chain connects TRBV10-1 to TRBJ2-1; a weak D match, TRBD1 (5 bases). CDR3 size: 11 residues. V was clipped by 6 bases and J by 9 bases, with 9 bases between them. CDR1 WNHNN and CDR2 SYGVQD come from the germline V gene (reference sequence). CDR3 loop: CASSQGFEQFF. CDR3 coding DNA: TGCGCCAGCAGCCAGGGATTTGAGCAGTTCTTC.

The chain combines TRBV28 with TRBJ2-6; tentative D call: TRBD1 (6 bases). V was shortened by 5 bases and J by 0 bases, with 14 bases between the two germline ends. The CDR3 length is 17 residues. Germline V gene data show CDR1 as MDHEN and CDR2 as SYDVKM. The CDR3 sequence is CASSPTTGSSGANVLTF. The CDR3 DNA is TGTGCCAGCAGTCCTACGACAGGCAGCTCTGGGGCCAACGTCCTGACTTTC.

V and J are TRBV6-1 and TRBJ2-2; 7 positions match TRBD2. Per the germline V gene, CDR1 is MNHNS and CDR2 is SASEGT. V lost 2 bases and J lost 1; bases outside the gene matches: 4. The CDR3 totals 16 residues. The CDR3 nucleotides read TGTGCCAGCAGTGAACAGTGGGGGGGGAACACCGGGGAGCTGTTTTTT. Amino acid sequence: CASSEQWGGNTGELFF.

This clone was found a few times. The V and J genes are TRBV7-9 and TRBJ1-2; D gene ambiguous. V was clipped by 5 bases and J by 6 bases, with 13 bases between them. The CDR3 runs 13 residues. Germline CDR1 reads SEHNR; CDR2 reads FQNEAQ (reference sequence). The chain's CDR3 is CASSPTPPDGYTF. CDR3 nucleotides: TGTGCCAGCAGCCCTACGCCCCCCGATGGCTACACCTTC.

The rearrangement links TRBV27 to TRBJ2-3, with D maybe TRBD2 (6 bases). Germline CDR1 reads MNHEY; CDR2 reads SMNVEV (reference sequence). CDR3 length: 13 residues. Deletions cut 7 bases from V and 2 bases from J, with 10 bases between. The CDR3 reads CASKRTNTDTQYF. DNA for the CDR3: TGTGCCAGCAAACGGACTAACACAGATACGCAGTATTTT.

With regard to this clone: Other DNA sequences in the same sample also yield this CDR3. The chain joins TRBV9 to TRBJ2-5; D may be TRBD2 (5 bases). V was pared by 0 bases and J by 1 base, with 7 bases between. Germline V gene sequence: CDR1 SGDLS, CDR2 YYNGEE. The CDR3 consists of 14 residues. The CDR3 DNA follows: TGTGCCAGCAGCGTAGGCCTAGCCCAAGAGACCCAGTACTTC. Translating gives CASSVGLAQETQYF. Filled out from reference TRBV9 and TRBJ2-5, the complete variable domain reads DSGVTQTPKHLITATGQRVTLRCSPRSGDLSVYWYQQSLDQGLQFLIQYYNGEERAKGNILERFSAQQFPDLHSELNLSSLELGDSALYFCASSVGLAQETQYFGPGTRLLVL.

The rearrangement joins TRBV7-9 to TRBJ2-5, with 12 bases fitting TRBD1. This CDR3 is built from 15 residues. Losses at the gene ends were 5 bases for V and 5 bases for J; bases not matched to a gene: 6. Germline V CDR1 and CDR2: SEHNR, FQNEAQ (reference sequence). CDR3 sequence: CASSMGQGALETQYF. DNA for the CDR3: TGTGCCAGCAGCATGGGACAGGGGGCGCTTGAGACCCAGTACTTC.

V is TRBV6-5 and J is TRBJ1-2, with D perhaps TRBD1 (6 bases). Trimming took 6 bases from V and 2 from J, leaving 16 bases between them. CDR1 is MNHEY and CDR2 is SVGAGI in the germline V gene. The CDR3 sequence is 15 residues long. CDR3: CASRSPTGSNYGYTF. The CDR3, as DNA: TGTGCCAGCAGATCCCCGACAGGTTCCAACTATGGCTACACCTTC.

The V call is TRBV11-2, the J call TRBJ1-2; D might be TRBD1 (5 bases). Germline CDR1 SGHAT, CDR2 FQNNGV. This CDR3 has 15 residues. The V and J ends lost 4 bases and 3 bases respectively, with 15 bases between them. The CDR3 loop reads CASSSAGGYHYGYTF. CDR3 nucleotide sequence: TGTGCCAGCAGCTCTGCCGGGGGGTATCACTATGGCTACACCTTC.

This chain links TRBV29-1 with TRBJ1-2; 7 bases map to TRBD1. This CDR3 spans 12 amino acids. Germline trimming cut 6 bases from V and 6 bases from J; bases unmatched to any gene: 7. Germline lookup yields CDR1 SQVTM and CDR2 ANQGSEA. The CDR3 nucleotides are TGCAGCGTATTGGAGGGGGCGGATGGCTACACCTTC. Protein product: CSVLEGADGYTF. Variable domain in full (rest from reference TRBV29-1 and TRBJ1-2): SAVISQKPSRDICQRGTSLTIQCQVDSQVTMMFWYRQQPGQSLTLIATANQGSEATYESGFVIDKFPISRPNLTFSTLTVSNMSPEDSSIYLCSVLEGADGYTFGSGTRLTVV.

As for this clone: Other DNA sequences within the sample encode an identical CDR3. The chain has TRBV5-1 and TRBJ1-5; TRBD1 aligns across 9 bases. CDR1 and CDR2 (germline): SGHRS, YFSETQ. The J segment lost 5 bases and the V segment lost 1 base, leaving 4 bases of the junction unmatched. The CDR3 contains 15 residues. The CDR3 loop reads CASSLRTGGDQPQHF. The DNA of the CDR3 is TGCGCCAGCAGCTTGCGAACAGGGGGCGATCAGCCCCAGCATTTT.

CDR3 amino acids: CASRLNNEQFF. DNA for the CDR3: TGTGCCAGCAGACTAAACAATGAGCAGTTCTTC. This chain links TRBV6-5 with TRBJ2-1; D ambiguous. There are 11 residues in the CDR3. Deletions cut 6 bases from V and 5 bases from J, with 5 bases between. Germline assignment: CDR1 MNHEY and CDR2 SVGAGI.

The sample holds one count of this clone. V is TRBV5-1 and J is TRBJ2-5; D gene ambiguous. V was shortened by 5 bases and J by 2 bases, with 13 bases between the two germline ends. The germline gives CDR1 SGHRS, CDR2 YFSETQ. The length of the CDR3 is 14 residues. The CDR3 region has the DNA TGCGCCAGCAGTTGGAGTGCCCAGCAAGAGACCCAGTACTTC. Its protein product is CASSWSAQQETQYF.

V gene TRBV5-1 combines with J gene TRBJ2-7; a possible D gene is TRBD2 (5 bases). Germline values: CDR1 SGHRS, CDR2 YFSETQ. CDR3 length equals 17 residues. Trimming took 0 bases from V and 1 from J, leaving 17 bases between them. In DNA, the CDR3 is TGCGCCAGCAGCTTGGTTGGCGGGTTAAGGATGTCCTACGAGCAGTACTTC. Protein sequence: CASSLVGGLRMSYEQYF.

V is TRBV29-1 and J is TRBJ2-2; TRBD2 aligns across 8 bases. The CDR3 spans 15 residues. V was clipped by 2 bases and J by 7 bases; unmatched bases: 9. CDR1 SQVTM and CDR2 ANQGSEA come from the germline V gene. CDR3 in DNA: TGCAGCGTTGAAACGCCCCCGGGGGGGAGCGGGGAGCTGTTTTTT. It encodes CSVETPPGGSGELFF.

This clone was counted only a few times. The chain joins TRBV6-6 to TRBJ2-2, with D possibly matching TRBD1 (7 bases). CDR1 and CDR2 from the germline V gene are MNHNY and SVGAGI (reference sequence). This CDR3 comprises 15 residues. Trimming removed 6 bases at V and 7 bases at J, with 18 bases between. The CDR3 sequence is CASRTGRPGGGELFF. As DNA, the CDR3 is TGTGCCAGCAGGACGGGGAGGCCAGGGGGCGGGGAGCTGTTTTTT.

This clone occurred a few times. The chain combines TRBV6-1 with TRBJ1-3; 7 nucleotides align to TRBD1. The CDR3 totals 14 residues. Trimming took 2 bases from V and 5 from J; bases not matched to a gene: 3. Germline CDR1 MNHNS, CDR2 SASEGT. In DNA form, the CDR3 reads TGTGCCAGCAGTGAACGGGACAGACGAAACACCATATATTTT. Amino acids: CASSERDRRNTIYF.

The chain couples TRBV18 to TRBJ2-1; TRBD2 matches 9 bases. With V trimmed by 4 bases and J by 5 bases, 9 bases remained unmatched. The V gene's germline CDR1 is KGHSH and CDR2 LQKENI. This CDR3 has 16 amino acids. The CDR3 here is CASSLVSGSVNNEQFF. In nucleotides, the CDR3 is TGTGCCAGCTCACTCGTTAGCGGGAGCGTCAACAATGAGCAGTTCTTC.

The J gene is TRBJ2-7, the V gene TRBV7-9; TRBD1 aligns across 9 bases. CDR3 size: 13 residues. Per the germline V gene, CDR1 is SEHNR and CDR2 is FQNEAQ (reference sequence). After removal of 5 bases from V and 4 bases from J, the junction contained 3 bases not matched to a gene. The CDR3 DNA follows: TGTGCCAGCAGCACAGGGGGCGGATACGAGCAGTACTTC. This codes for CASSTGGGYEQYF.

The rearrangement joins TRBV15 to TRBJ1-1; D ambiguous. Per the germline V gene, CDR1 is LNHNV and CDR2 is YYDKDF (reference sequence). Trimming took off 5 bases at V and 1 base at J, with 8 bases between the two ends. The CDR3 loop spans 13 amino acids. The CDR3 reads CATSRRRNTEAFF. CDR3 coding DNA: TGTGCCACCAGCCGACGGAGGAACACTGAAGCTTTCTTT.

V gene TRBV6-1 combines with J gene TRBJ1-2; 8 positions match TRBD1. Germline V CDR1 and CDR2: MNHNS, SASEGT. This CDR3 is 13 amino acids long. V trimming: 10 bases; J trimming: 8 bases; junction bases outside the gene matches: 12. CDR3 coding DNA: TGTGCCACTTTAGACAGGGGAAGTGACGGCTACACCTTC. It codes for CATLDRGSDGYTF.